This record concerns one TCR beta chain sequence. This clone was seen once. Its antigen is unknown. No much larger clonotype is one base removed from it; base qualities were not supplied. The immunoSEQ Assay, a bias-controlled multiplex PCR, was used to amplify TCRbeta CDR3 regions from genomic DNA. The original methods were these. The number of nucleated cells in each sample was estimated from the amplification of reference gene primers within the assay. To quantify the absolute abundance of each unique TCRbeta CDR3 rearrangement, sequence reads were collapsed and filtered. Productive Simpson clonality was computed per sample as the square root of Simpson's diversity index over productive rearrangements. TCRdb re-hosts the immuneACCESS table, in-frame sequences only. Its copies lack some clones; in the studies checked, an unresolved V gene accounts for under half of them, and the cause for the rest is not known. D and trimming were read from the DNA, whereas the V and J calls and clone size are those reported in that table. This sample comprises tens of thousands of clones, 75% to 80% of them detected only once. 2% to 2.5% of the sample is held by the ten biggest clonotypes.

This entry is derived from a study of blood T cell repertoires in COVID-19 (dated by TCRdb to 2019 to 2021). About the full investigation: Collaborator samples came from the United States, Italy and Spain and covered acute and convalescent phases of COVID-19. Samples were obtained from the ongoing ImmuneRACE study (first 160 participants) and from approximately 1,200 subjects provided by 6 global collaborators. The prospective study material was composed of cDNA or gDNA derived from T cells, B-cell-depleted T cells, or PBMCs. The repertoires were released in a freely available public database intended as a resource for research on the immune response to SARS-CoV-2. Where available, HLA class I and class II types were taken from metadata supplied by the sample provider and were not determined by assay-based typing. The sample metadata nearly always contained a de-identified subject ID, COVID-19 status, age in years and sex. Subjects who had been exposed to COVID-19, were actively infected with it, or had recovered from it provided the deeply sampled blood TCRbeta repertoires that made up the dataset.

What the work shows at the level of the full study, not this receptor alone: Clinical and demographic metadata were provided uncurated, with the amount varying by source and participant.

One collaborating source in Seattle enrolled patients while the patients were actively infected and followed the patients over time throughout the course of disease. Each collaborating institution followed its own protocols to collect whole blood in K2EDTA tubes. For TCRbeta analysis, collaborator samples were shipped as frozen whole blood, as isolated PBMCs, or as DNA extracted from either sample type. CDR1 and CDR2, per the germline V gene, are MGHRA and YSYEKL. From cysteine to phenylalanine, the CDR3 is 16 amino acids long. This entry keeps only the CDR3 DNA: 48 bases, framed from base 1. V and J are trimmed by 0 bases and 4 bases, and the gene matches miss 6 bases of the junction.

This clonotype originated in a man in his 70s with COVID-19, enrolled during active disease. Rearrangement joined TRBV4-1 to TRBJ2-3, and 8 bases in between align with TRBD2. Sequencing input: peripheral blood. The sequenced DNA: TGCGCCAGCAGCCAAGATGTGGCGGGGGGCGCAGATACGCAGTATTTT. Its protein is CASSQDVAGGADTQYF.